The 5 T cell receptor beta chains given below trace back to one sample, sequenced in a study of blood T cell repertoires in COVID-19. Method: immunoSEQ multiplex PCR; TCRdb's copy keeps in-frame clones and lacks some. The sample yields 100,000 to 150,000 clones, approximately 90% seen once. Sequencing was performed on peripheral blood. These TCRs come from a man between 45 and 60 years old with acute or convalescent COVID-19.

The chain employs TRBV19 and TRBJ1-2; no reliable D call. V lost 2 bases and J 3 bases, leaving 16 bases between the germline ends. Germline CDR1 reads LNHDA; CDR2 reads SQIVND (reference sequence). This CDR3 is 16 amino acids long. This chain's CDR3 is CASSIIGYESDYGYTF. CDR3 DNA: TGTGCCAGTAGTATAATCGGGTACGAGTCGGACTATGGCTACACCTTC.

This clone has a handful of counts. V and J are TRBV20-1 and TRBJ1-1, with a possible D match to TRBD1 (5 bases). Trimming removed 5 bases at V and 8 bases at J, with 12 bases between. The CDR3 covers 11 residues. Germline V gives CDR1 DFQATT, CDR2 SNEGSKA (reference sequence). This CDR3 is CSAYAPGEAFF. Written as DNA, the CDR3 is TGCAGTGCTTACGCACCAGGGGAAGCTTTCTTT.

V gene TRBV28 combines with J gene TRBJ2-7; the match to TRBD2 covers 8 bases. Trimming at V came to 6 bases and at J to 5 bases, leaving 9 bases not matched to a gene. Germline CDR1 is MDHEN and CDR2 is SYDVKM. The length of the CDR3 is 14 residues. The CDR3 is CASRPSGSLDEQYF. For the CDR3, the DNA is TGTGCCAGCAGACCCAGCGGGAGCCTCGACGAGCAGTACTTC.

This chain uses TRBV18 with TRBJ2-1; the match to TRBD2 covers 13 bases. V trimming: 4 bases; J trimming: 5 bases; junction bases outside the gene matches: 8. The CDR3 runs to 17 residues. From germline, CDR1 is KGHSH and CDR2 LQKENI. The CDR3 nucleotides are TGTGCCAGCTCACACGATCAAGGGACTAGCGGGAACAATGAGCAGTTCTTC. Protein product: CASSHDQGTSGNNEQFF.

This clone has just a few counts. CDR3: CASSLASGWEKLFF. The CDR3 DNA reads as TGCGCCAGCAGCTTGGCGTCCGGGTGGGAAAAACTGTTTTTT. The rearrangement joins TRBV5-1 to TRBJ1-4; D is unclear. V was clipped by 0 bases and J by 8 bases, with 11 bases between them. The V gene's germline CDR1 is SGHRS and CDR2 YFSETQ. The CDR3 runs to 14 residues.